This passage covers 26 T cell receptor beta chains from one sample sequenced in a study of cytomegalovirus exposure and HLA in healthy donors (dated by TCRdb to between 2016 and 2019). The method behind the library was the immunoSEQ multiplex PCR assay. Held by TCRdb, this immuneACCESS table contains in-frame sequences only and omits some clones. Under half of the omission traces to an unresolved V gene where checked; the cause of the rest is unknown. The sample table holds about 150,000 clones, of which around 84% were seen once. The ten largest clonotypes hold less than 2.5% of the sample. Sequenced sample: PBMCs. The receptor source for this set is a human donor in good health.

This sequence joins TRBV5-6 and TRBJ2-5, with a weak D call TRBD1 (5 bases). The ends were cut back, 1 base at V and 4 bases at J, with 11 bases in the middle. CDR3 size: 14 residues. Germline V gene sequence: CDR1 SGHDT, CDR2 YYEEEE. As DNA, the CDR3 is TGTGCCAGCAGCTTGTGGGGCTCGAGAGAGACCCAGTACTTC. Translated: CASSLWGSRETQYF.

The chain couples TRBV5-4 to TRBJ2-7; no definite D call. Germline CDR1 is SGHNT and CDR2 is YYREEE (reference sequence). CDR3 length equals 13 residues. V lost 2 bases and J 4 bases, leaving 10 bases between the germline ends. CDR3: CASSFSPEYEQYF. The CDR3 DNA is TGTGCCAGCAGCTTTTCTCCCGAGTACGAGCAGTACTTC.

This clone was recorded once. The chain combines TRBV11-2 with TRBJ2-1, with D perhaps TRBD2 (5 bases). This CDR3 comprises 14 residues. Trimming took off 3 bases at V and 0 bases at J, with 6 bases between the two ends. The germline V gene has CDR1 SGHAT and CDR2 FQNNGV. As DNA, the CDR3 is TGTGCCAGCAGCTTTCGGGGCTCCTACAATGAGCAGTTCTTC. The encoded protein is CASSFRGSYNEQFF.

This chain links TRBV6-6 with TRBJ1-3, with D possibly being TRBD1 (5 bases). CDR1 is MNHNY, CDR2 SVGAGI, per germline (reference sequence). The CDR3 is made up of 16 amino acids. V was shortened by 6 bases and J by 0 bases, with 15 bases between the two germline ends. The CDR3 loop is CASSSRADLSGNTIYF. The CDR3 DNA reads as TGTGCCAGCAGCTCCAGGGCGGATCTCTCTGGAAACACCATATATTTT.

The rearrangement joins TRBV27 to TRBJ2-4; 7 bases line up with TRBD2. The junction had 9 bases not matched to a gene; V was cut back by 4 bases and J by 0 bases. Germline V lookup: CDR1 MNHEY, CDR2 SMNVEV (reference sequence). The CDR3 extends over 17 amino acids. Here the CDR3 reads CASSSLGRTKAKNIQYF. The CDR3 DNA reads as TGTGCCAGCAGTTCCCTCGGGAGGACAAAAGCCAAAAACATTCAGTACTTC.

The rearrangement uses TRBV10-3 and TRBJ1-2, with 7 nucleotides matching TRBD1. V shed 6 bases, J shed 0 bases, and the junction held 4 bases outside the gene matches. Germline values: CDR1 ENHRY, CDR2 SYGVKD. This CDR3 spans 14 amino acids. As DNA, the CDR3 is TGTGCCATCAGGAGCGACAGGGCTAACTATGGCTACACCTTC. Translating it yields CAIRSDRANYGYTF.

This clone occurred a few times. In DNA, the CDR3 is TGTGCCAGCAGACGGGAAGTCGGTGGCTACACCTTC. Translated, it gives CASRREVGGYTF. The rearrangement joins TRBV28 to TRBJ1-2; no definite D call. CDR1 and CDR2 (germline): MDHEN, SYDVKM. V was cut by 6 bases and J by 7 bases, with 12 bases left in between. This CDR3 spans 12 amino acids.

This clone was detected a few times. The chain combines TRBV5-4 with TRBJ2-3, with TRBD2 matching 8 bases. Germline V gives CDR1 SGHNT, CDR2 YYREEE (reference sequence). The ends lost 4 bases at V and 6 bases at J; junction bases unmatched: 10. The CDR3 extends over 15 amino acids. The CDR3 spells CASSPRGTRYDTQYF. Here the CDR3 DNA reads TGTGCCAGCAGCCCTAGAGGGACTAGATACGATACGCAGTATTTT.

The chain is built from TRBV7-7 and TRBJ2-1, with 12 bases identical to TRBD2. CDR3 size: 19 residues. V shed 4 bases, J shed 0 bases, and the junction held 10 bases outside the gene matches. CDR1 is SSHAT and CDR2 is FNYEAQ in the germline V gene (reference sequence). The CDR3 sequence is CASSSPGLAGPSSYNEQFF. Written as DNA, the CDR3 is TGTGCCAGCAGCTCCCCGGGACTAGCGGGCCCAAGCTCCTACAATGAGCAGTTCTTC.

J is TRBJ2-3 and V is TRBV11-2; D is possibly TRBD2 (6 bases). The V end was cut by 5 bases, the J end by 6 bases, with 21 bases between. The germline CDR1 and CDR2 sequences are SGHAT and FQNNGV. This CDR3 has 16 residues. The CDR3 sequence is CASSVKTGLIRDTQYF. Written as DNA, the CDR3 is TGTGCCAGCAGCGTAAAAACGGGACTGATCCGGGATACGCAGTATTTT.

The chain has TRBV2 and TRBJ2-1; perhaps TRBD1 as D (5 bases). Between the trimmed V and J ends, which lost 5 bases and 4 bases, there was a span of 6 bases. Germline values: CDR1 SNHLY, CDR2 FYNNEI. This CDR3 contains 12 residues. CDR3 sequence: CASSRGYNEQFF. The CDR3 coding sequence is TGTGCCAGCAGTAGGGGATACAATGAGCAGTTCTTC.

The J gene is TRBJ2-1, the V gene TRBV6-5, with D uncertain. V lost 0 bases, J lost 6 bases, and 9 bases lay in between. This CDR3 has 14 residues. CDR1 is MNHEY, CDR2 SVGAGI, per germline. The CDR3 sequence: CASSYSPEANEQFF. Written as DNA, the CDR3 is TGTGCCAGCAGTTACTCGCCCGAGGCCAATGAGCAGTTCTTC.

CDR3 coding DNA: TGCGCCAGCAGCCAAGTCCGAGGACAGGTGAGATACGAGCAGTACTTC. Amino acids: CASSQVRGQVRYEQYF. This chain connects TRBV4-3 to TRBJ2-7, with 7 bases identical to TRBD1. Germline CDR1 and CDR2: LGHNA and YSLEER. The CDR3 runs 16 residues. Losses at the gene ends were 1 base for V and 4 bases for J; bases not matched to a gene: 10.

The chain links TRBV9 to TRBJ2-7; D might be TRBD1 (6 bases). Trimming removed 0 bases at V and 6 bases at J, with 19 bases between. The CDR3 runs 16 residues. From germline, CDR1 is SGDLS and CDR2 YYNGEE. CDR3 nucleotide sequence: TGTGCCAGCAGCGTAGGGGGTACAGGGTACGAAGGCGAGCAGTACTTC. Translating gives CASSVGGTGYEGEQYF.

The chain carries TRBV28 and TRBJ1-1; 11 bases are shared with TRBD1. CDR3 size: 14 residues. V shed 4 bases and J 9 bases; nucleotides not matched to a gene: 7. The germline V gene encodes CDR1 MDHEN and CDR2 SYDVKM. In DNA form, the CDR3 reads TGTGCCAGCAGTTCCGGGACAGGGGGGACGAAAGCTTTCTTT. Protein sequence: CASSSGTGGTKAFF.

The gene calls are TRBV25-1 and TRBJ2-5; no clear D gene. The V end was cut by 3 bases, the J end by 3 bases, with 2 bases between. CDR3 length: 11 amino acids. CDR1 and CDR2 from the germline V gene are MGHDK and SYGVNS. The CDR3 nucleotides are TGTGCCAGCAGTGACAAAGAGACCCAGTACTTC. Translating gives CASSDKETQYF. The full variable domain, completed using reference TRBV25-1 and TRBJ2-5, is EADIYQTPRYLVIGTGKKITLECSQTMGHDKMYWYQQDPGMELHLIHYSYGVNSTEKGDLSSESTVSRIRTEHFPLTLESARPSHTSQYLCASSDKETQYFGPGTRLLVL.

This chain uses TRBV27 with TRBJ1-2; weak D call: TRBD1 (6 bases). Germline assignment: CDR1 MNHEY and CDR2 SMNVEV (reference sequence). Between the trimmed V and J ends, which lost 5 bases and 3 bases, there was a span of 16 bases. CDR3 length equals 15 residues. In DNA form, the CDR3 reads TGTGCCAGCAGTGGGGGGGGCACGACAGACTATGGCTACACCTTC. Protein product: CASSGGGTTDYGYTF.

This clone was observed once. The chain links TRBV27 to TRBJ2-7; D might be TRBD2 (5 bases). CDR1 and CDR2 from the germline V gene are MNHEY and SMNVEV (reference sequence). V lost 3 bases to trimming and J lost 3 bases, with 12 bases between them. The CDR3 has 14 residues. CDR3 loop: CASSLSVGVYEQYF. CDR3 DNA: TGTGCCAGCAGTTTGTCCGTGGGAGTCTACGAGCAGTACTTC.

This chain connects TRBV29-1 to TRBJ2-1; possible D gene TRBD2, 6 bases. CDR1 is SQVTM and CDR2 is ANQGSEA in the germline V gene. Trimming removed 5 bases from V and 3 bases from J, with 8 bases in between. The CDR3 contains 12 residues. The CDR3 DNA is TGCAGCGTTTCTAGCGACTACAATGAGCAGTTCTTC. Translation gives CSVSSDYNEQFF.

This chain links TRBV10-3 with TRBJ1-1; weak D call: TRBD1 (5 bases). V lost 11 bases to trimming and J lost 3 bases, with 19 bases between them. Germline CDR1 is ENHRY and CDR2 is SYGVKD. The CDR3 consists of 14 residues. The CDR3 loop is CAVAERGADTEAFF. DNA of the CDR3: TGTGCCGTAGCTGAAAGGGGCGCGGACACTGAAGCTTTCTTT.

The rearrangement joins TRBV2 to TRBJ1-2, with D perhaps TRBD1 (5 bases). The CDR3 has 13 residues. Trimming removed 6 bases at V and 6 bases at J, with 14 bases between. Germline V CDR1 and CDR2: SNHLY, FYNNEI. This CDR3 reads CASRPDSQHGYTF. In nucleotides, the CDR3 is TGTGCCAGCAGGCCAGACAGCCAGCATGGCTACACCTTC. The full variable domain, completed using reference TRBV2 and TRBJ1-2, is EPEVTQTPSHQVTQMGQEVILRCVPISNHLYFYWYRQILGQKVEFLVSFYNNEISEKSEIFDDQFSVERPDGSNFTLKIRSTKLEDSAMYFCASRPDSQHGYTFGSGTRLTVV.

The V gene is TRBV29-1, the J gene TRBJ2-1; TRBD2 aligns across 10 bases. CDR3 length: 16 amino acids. Per the germline V gene, CDR1 is SQVTM and CDR2 is ANQGSEA. Trimming took 4 bases from V and 1 from J; bases not matched to a gene: 7. CDR3 DNA: TGCAGCGTTGTTACTAGCGGGGTCACTTCCTACAATGAGCAGTTCTTC. Encoded protein: CSVVTSGVTSYNEQFF.

The rearrangement links TRBV7-2 to TRBJ2-2; tentative D call: TRBD2 (6 bases). Germline CDR1 is SGHTA and CDR2 is FQGNSA. The V end was cut by 0 bases, the J end by 6 bases, with 14 bases between. The CDR3 totals 16 residues. CDR3 loop: CASSLAHGGRAGELFF. The DNA of the CDR3 is TGTGCCAGCAGCTTAGCGCACGGGGGTAGGGCCGGGGAGCTGTTTTTT.

The chain recombines TRBV19 with TRBJ2-3, with D tentatively TRBD1 (6 bases). This CDR3 contains 13 residues. Trimming stripped 6 bases from V and 4 bases from J, with 11 bases between. The germline CDR1 and CDR2 sequences are LNHDA and SQIVND (reference sequence). In nucleotides, the CDR3 is TGTGCCAGTAGCGCCCGACAGGCAGATACGCAGTATTTT. Its protein is CASSARQADTQYF.

This clone was picked up many times. The chain couples TRBV19 to TRBJ2-5; no clear D. The V end was cut by 5 bases, the J end by 5 bases, with 15 bases between. CDR1 and CDR2 (germline): LNHDA, SQIVND (reference sequence). The CDR3 sequence is 14 residues long. The CDR3 sequence is CASSGQELYETQYF. In DNA, the CDR3 is TGTGCCAGTAGTGGGCAGGAACTTTACGAGACCCAGTACTTC.

The rearrangement uses TRBV6-5 and TRBJ2-7, with D perhaps matching TRBD1 (5 bases). CDR1 is MNHEY, CDR2 SVGAGI, per germline. Trimming took off 4 bases at V and 3 bases at J, with 13 bases between the two ends. The CDR3 is made up of 14 amino acids. CDR3 region: CASSLNRQSYEQYF. CDR3 sequence (DNA): TGTGCCAGCAGTTTGAATAGACAGAGCTACGAGCAGTACTTC.